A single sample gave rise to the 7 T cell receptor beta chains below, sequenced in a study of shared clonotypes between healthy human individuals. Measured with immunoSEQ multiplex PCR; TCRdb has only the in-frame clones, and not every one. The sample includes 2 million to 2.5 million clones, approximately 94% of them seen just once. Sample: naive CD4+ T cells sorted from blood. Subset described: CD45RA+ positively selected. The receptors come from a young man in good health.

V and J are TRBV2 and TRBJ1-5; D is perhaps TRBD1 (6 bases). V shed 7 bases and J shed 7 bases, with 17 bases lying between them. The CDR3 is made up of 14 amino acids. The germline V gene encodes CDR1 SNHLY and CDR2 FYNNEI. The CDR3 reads CASNIGQFGQPQHF. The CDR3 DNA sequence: TGTGCCAGCAATATAGGACAGTTTGGGCAGCCCCAGCATTTT.

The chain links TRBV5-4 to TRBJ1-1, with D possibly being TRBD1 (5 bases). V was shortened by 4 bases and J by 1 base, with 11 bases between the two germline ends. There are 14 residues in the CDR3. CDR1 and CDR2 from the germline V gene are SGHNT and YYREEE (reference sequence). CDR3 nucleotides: TGTGCCAGCAGCCCGGGACGGGAGAACACTGAAGCTTTCTTT. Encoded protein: CASSPGRENTEAFF.

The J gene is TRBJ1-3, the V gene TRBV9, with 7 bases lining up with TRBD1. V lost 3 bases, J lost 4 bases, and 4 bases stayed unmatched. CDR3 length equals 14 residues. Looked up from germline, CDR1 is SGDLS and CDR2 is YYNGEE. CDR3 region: CASSATGQGNTIYF. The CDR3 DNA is TGTGCCAGCAGCGCGACAGGGCAGGGAAACACCATATATTTT.

In nucleotides, the CDR3 is TGTGCCAGCAGCGCCGGACTAGCGGGAGACGAGCAGTACTTC. It translates to CASSAGLAGDEQYF. V gene TRBV9 combines with J gene TRBJ2-7, with 13 bases lining up with TRBD2. Looked up from germline, CDR1 is SGDLS and CDR2 is YYNGEE. The CDR3 runs to 14 residues. J gave up 5 bases and V 3 bases, and 2 bases lay outside the gene matches. The whole variable domain, filled in from reference TRBV9 and TRBJ2-7, reads DSGVTQTPKHLITATGQRVTLRCSPRSGDLSVYWYQQSLDQGLQFLIQYYNGEERAKGNILERFSAQQFPDLHSELNLSSLELGDSALYFCASSAGLAGDEQYFGPGTRLTVT.

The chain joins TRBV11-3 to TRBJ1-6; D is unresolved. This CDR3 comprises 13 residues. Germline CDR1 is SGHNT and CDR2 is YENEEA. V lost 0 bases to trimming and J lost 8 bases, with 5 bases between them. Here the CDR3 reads CASSLDPHSPLHF. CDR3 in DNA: TGTGCCAGCAGCTTAGACCCGCATTCACCCCTCCACTTT.

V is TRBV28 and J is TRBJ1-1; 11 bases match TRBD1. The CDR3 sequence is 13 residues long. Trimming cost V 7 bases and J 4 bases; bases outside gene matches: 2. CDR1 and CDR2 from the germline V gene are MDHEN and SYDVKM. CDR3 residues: CASTGQGATEAFF. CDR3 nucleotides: TGTGCCAGCACTGGACAGGGGGCCACTGAAGCTTTCTTT.

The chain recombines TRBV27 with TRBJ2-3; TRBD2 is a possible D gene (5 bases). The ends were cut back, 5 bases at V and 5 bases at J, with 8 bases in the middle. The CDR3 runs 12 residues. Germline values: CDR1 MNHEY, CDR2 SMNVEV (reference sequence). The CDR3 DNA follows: TGTGCCAGCAGTAGCCGGGGAGATACGCAGTATTTT. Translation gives CASSSRGDTQYF.